This T cell receptor beta chain was sequenced for a study of PD-1 blockade in classical Hodgkin lymphoma. Time point: newly diagnosed, previously untreated cHL patient sample. The germline V gene encodes CDR1 GTSNPN and CDR2 SVGIG (reference sequence). V was clipped by 2 bases and J by 8 bases, with 21 bases between them. The length of the CDR3 is 15 residues. Data came from immunoSEQ multiplex PCR; TCRdb stores just in-frame clones and leaves some out. This table has about 25,000 clones, about 94% appearing once. The chain has TRBV30 and TRBJ1-2; D is uncertain. This TCR was recovered from a human donor with classical Hodgkin lymphoma. Specimen: peripheral blood mononuclear cells (PBMCs). CDR3 sequence (DNA): TGTGCCTGGAGTAAGGGTGGGCTCGTGAGAGAAGGCTACACCTTC. As protein: CAWSKGGLVREGYTF.